Listed below are T cell receptor beta chains from one sample, sequenced in a study of cytomegalovirus exposure and HLA in healthy donors. Using immunoSEQ multiplex PCR, the repertoire was profiled, and TCRdb retains in-frame clones only, with some absent. The table lists 150,000 to 200,000 clones, about 80% of them singletons. What was sequenced was PBMCs. The source is a woman between 40 and 50 years old in good health and CMV-seronegative. Both conserved end residues are part of each CDR3. A D gene is named only where the DNA matches it firmly. Clone size is shown for a subset of rows, as once, few, many or a class of expanded clone.

V,J,size,D,DNA,CDR3
TRBV5-6,TRBJ2-1,-,TRBD2,TGTGCCAGCAGACTAGCGGGAGGATCCGACTCCTACAATGAGCAGTTCTTC,CASRLAGGSDSYNEQFF
TRBV7-2,TRBJ1-1,-,-,TGTGCCAGCAGCTCAATGGACAGGAACACTGAAGCTTTCTTT,CASSSMDRNTEAFF
TRBV9,TRBJ1-2,-,-,TGTGCCAGCAGCGTATATCTGAGTGGCTACACCTTC,CASSVYLSGYTF
TRBV6-5,TRBJ1-1,-,-,TGCGCCAGCAGTTACGGGGCACAGGGTAACACTGAAGCTTTCTTT,CASSYGAQGNTEAFF
TRBV14,TRBJ1-1,-,-,TGTGCCAGCAGCCAAGTGGGTGGAGGAAGCACTGAAGCTTTCTTT,CASSQVGGGSTEAFF
TRBV7-2,TRBJ2-5,-,TRBD2,TGTGCCAGCAGCACAGGACTAGCGGGCCTCCTCGGGGAGACCCAGTACTTC,CASSTGLAGLLGETQYF
TRBV30,TRBJ2-1,-,TRBD1,TGTGCCTGGGGACAGGGGGTGGTAGGTGAGCAGTTCTTC,CAWGQGVVGEQFF
TRBV5-1,TRBJ2-2,-,TRBD1,TGCGCCAGCCTTCTGGACAGGGCTGACACCGGGGAGCTGTTTTTT,CASLLDRADTGELFF
TRBV5-1,TRBJ2-5,-,-,TGCGCCAGCAGGCAGGACAGTAAAGAGACCCAGTACTTC,CASRQDSKETQYF
TRBV7-9,TRBJ2-3,-,-,TGTGCCAGCAGCTTAGGGGAGCGGAGAACAGATACGCAGTATTTT,CASSLGERRTDTQYF
TRBV28,TRBJ2-5,-,TRBD1,TGTGCCAGCAGTTTACCGACAGGGGGCGTAATCTGGGGGACCCAGTACTTC,CASSLPTGGVIWGTQYF
TRBV2,TRBJ1-2,-,TRBD1,TGTGCCAGCAGTGAAGCGGGGGCAGGGGGATCTGAAGGCTACACCTTC,CASSEAGAGGSEGYTF
TRBV5-1,TRBJ2-2,-,-,TGCGCCAGCAGCTTGGCCGGGGACACCGGGGAGCTGTTTTTT,CASSLAGDTGELFF
TRBV7-3,TRBJ2-2,few,TRBD1,TGTGCCAGCAGCTTACAGGGGGTGAACACCGGGGAGCTGTTTTTT,CASSLQGVNTGELFF
TRBV5-1,TRBJ2-1,-,TRBD2,TGCGCCAGCAGCTTACTAGCGGGAGTGGGTAATGAGCAGTTCTTC,CASSLLAGVGNEQFF
TRBV19,TRBJ1-4,few,TRBD1,TGTGCCAGCCTTGACAGGGGTGTCGGTAGTGAAAAACTGTTTTTT,CASLDRGVGSEKLFF
TRBV30,TRBJ2-1,-,TRBD1,TGTGCCTGGAAAGTCGGGGACAGGATCTACAATGAGCAGTTCTTC,CAWKVGDRIYNEQFF
TRBV10-3,TRBJ2-7,once,TRBD2,TGTGCCATCAGTGCACAGGTTGGGACTAGCGGGAGCTACGAGCAGTACTTC,CAISAQVGTSGSYEQYF
TRBV5-1,TRBJ2-5,-,TRBD1,TGCGCCAGCAGCCAAGGGACAGGAGAAGAGACCCAGTACTTC,CASSQGTGEETQYF
TRBV9,TRBJ2-5,-,TRBD1,TGTGCCAGCAGCGGAACAGGGGCTACAGAGACCCAGTACTTC,CASSGTGATETQYF
TRBV30,TRBJ1-2,-,TRBD1,TGTGCCTGGAGGCGGGACAGGGGGCGAAAAGGTGGCTACACCTTC,CAWRRDRGRKGGYTF
TRBV19,TRBJ2-2,few,TRBD1,TGTGCCAGCGGCCCTAGAGGGGGCGTACGTACCGGGGAGCTGTTTTTT,CASGPRGGVRTGELFF
TRBV19,TRBJ2-7,-,-,TGTGCCAGTAGTATTTCGGGGGGCGGGGCGAATTACGAGCAGTACTTC,CASSISGGGANYEQYF
TRBV30,TRBJ2-7,-,-,TGTGCCTGGACCACAGGGCCCTCCTACGAGCAGTACTTC,CAWTTGPSYEQYF
TRBV27,TRBJ2-5,-,TRBD1,TGTGCCAGCAGTTCCAGGGGGCGGGGAGAGACCCAGTACTTC,CASSSRGRGETQYF
TRBV4-2,TRBJ1-2,-,-,TGTGCCAGCAGCCCCGAACTCCAGTCCGGGTATGGCTACACCTTC,CASSPELQSGYGYTF
TRBV6-6,TRBJ1-5,-,TRBD1,TGTGCCAGCACAGGGGGCTATAGCAATCAGCCCCAGCATTTT,CASTGGYSNQPQHF
TRBV27,TRBJ1-2,-,TRBD1,TGTGCCAGCAGTTTCTGGCAGGGGGGAGGAGGCTACACCTTC,CASSFWQGGGGYTF
TRBV21-1,TRBJ1-1,few,-,TGTGCCAGCAGCAAAATCCAGTTTGAAGCTTTCTTT,CASSKIQFEAFF
TRBV29-1,TRBJ1-1,-,TRBD1,TGCAGCGTCCAGGGGGAGAGGGCTTTCTTT,CSVQGERAFF
TRBV5-4,TRBJ2-1,few,-,TGTGCCAGCAGCTTGGACTCCCCCCACAATGAGCAGTTCTTC,CASSLDSPHNEQFF
TRBV6-5,TRBJ2-1,-,TRBD2,TGTGCCAGCTCCCCTAGCGGGAGCTACAATGAGCAGTTCTTC,CASSPSGSYNEQFF
TRBV19,TRBJ2-2,-,-,TGTGCCAGTAAGGGGACACGGGGATACACCGGGGAGCTGTTTTTT,CASKGTRGYTGELFF
TRBV30,TRBJ2-5,few,TRBD2,TGTGCCTGGGGCGGCGGGGGGCCGGGGGAGACCCAGTACTTC,CAWGGGGPGETQYF